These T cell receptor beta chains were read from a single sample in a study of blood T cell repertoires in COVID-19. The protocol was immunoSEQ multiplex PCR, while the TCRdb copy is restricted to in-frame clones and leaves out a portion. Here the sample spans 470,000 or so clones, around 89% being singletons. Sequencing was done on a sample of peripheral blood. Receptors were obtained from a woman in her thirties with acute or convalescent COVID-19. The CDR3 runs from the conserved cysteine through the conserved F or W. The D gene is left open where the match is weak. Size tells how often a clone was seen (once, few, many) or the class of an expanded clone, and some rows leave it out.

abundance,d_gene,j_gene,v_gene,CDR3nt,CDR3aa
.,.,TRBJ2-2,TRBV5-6,TGTGCCAGCAGGAGAGGGGGGGCCCAGGGGGAGCTGTTTTTT,CASRRGGAQGELFF
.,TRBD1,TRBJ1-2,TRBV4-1,TGCGCCAGCAGCCAAACCATCGGACAGGGGGCCCTCGGTGGCTACACCTTC,CASSQTIGQGALGGYTF
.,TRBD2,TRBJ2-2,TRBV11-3,TGTGCCAGCAGCCCACTAGCGGGGGGGACCGGGGAGCTGTTTTTT,CASSPLAGGTGELFF
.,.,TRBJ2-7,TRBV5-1,TGCGCCAGCAGCTCCAGGGCCTTCGGGGGGCTACGCTCCTACGAGCAGTACTTC,CASSSRAFGGLRSYEQYF
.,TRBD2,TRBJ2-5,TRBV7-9,TGTGCCAGCAGCGTGGATAGCGGGGCCCAAGAGACCCAGTACTTC,CASSVDSGAQETQYF
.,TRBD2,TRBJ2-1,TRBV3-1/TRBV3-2,TGTGCCAGCAGCCCCTACTGGCCTAGCGGGGGGACAAATGAGCAGTTCTTC,CASSPYWPSGGTNEQFF
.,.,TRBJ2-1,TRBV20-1,TGCAGTGCTAGTCTGGTGACGGGGGACGCGGAGCAGTTCTTC,CSASLVTGDAEQFF
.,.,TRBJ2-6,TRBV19,TGTGCCACCTTACCGCGGCATCCGGCAACCTCTCGAGCCCATTCTGGGGCCAACGTCCTGACTTTC,CATLPRHPATSRAHSGANVLTF
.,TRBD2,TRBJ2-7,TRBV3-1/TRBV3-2,TGTGCCAGCAGCCCCCGGGGACTAGCGGGTTACGAGCAGTACTTC,CASSPRGLAGYEQYF
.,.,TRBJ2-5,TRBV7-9,TGTGCCAGCAGCCCCCAGATCTGGGTGGAGTACCAAGAGACCCAGTACTTC,CASSPQIWVEYQETQYF
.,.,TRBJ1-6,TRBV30,TGTGCCTGGACTCGGGACACCCATAATTCACCCCTCCACTTT,CAWTRDTHNSPLHF
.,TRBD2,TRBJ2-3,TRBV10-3,TGTGCCATCAGTGCATATGAGACTAGCGGGGTGGTAGATACGCAGTATTTT,CAISAYETSGVVDTQYF
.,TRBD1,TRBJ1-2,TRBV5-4,TGTGCCAGCAGCCTAGACAGGGATCGTGGCTACACCTTC,CASSLDRDRGYTF
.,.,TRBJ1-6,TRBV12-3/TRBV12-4,TGTGCCAGCAGGCGAGGGGGGGATTCACCCCTCCACTTT,CASRRGGDSPLHF
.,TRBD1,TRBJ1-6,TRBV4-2,TGTGCCAGCAGCCAAGATTATGGACAGGGGGGTTCACCCCTCCACTTT,CASSQDYGQGGSPLHF
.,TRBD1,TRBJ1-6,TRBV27,TGTGCCAGCAGTTCACGGACAGGGGGCGGTAATTCACCCCTCCACTTT,CASSSRTGGGNSPLHF
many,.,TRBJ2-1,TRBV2,TGTGCCAGCAGTGAAGCGCTCAGGCCCCCCGGTTTTCGGATCAATGAGCAGTTCTTC,CASSEALRPPGFRINEQFF
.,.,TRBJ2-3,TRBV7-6,TGTGCCAGCAGCTCTAGGACAGGCACAGATACGCAGTATTTT,CASSSRTGTDTQYF
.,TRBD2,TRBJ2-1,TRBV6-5,TGTGCCAGCCGAGAGCGGGGGGGCTACGGTGAGCAGTTCTTC,CASRERGGYGEQFF
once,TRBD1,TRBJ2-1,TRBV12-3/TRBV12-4,TGTGCCAGCAGTTCATCTGGGACAGGGTCCAAGTTCTTC,CASSSSGTGSKFF